A selection of T cell receptor beta chains follows, all from one sample in a study of blood T cell repertoires in COVID-19. Profiling relied on immunoSEQ multiplex PCR, and the TCRdb table lists in-frame clones only, not all of them. Here the sample spans 180,000 or so clones, about 83% being singletons. What was sequenced was peripheral blood. The receptors here all came from a man aged 35-49 years who had recovered from COVID-19. Each CDR3 is given with its conserved first and last residue. A D gene is named only where the DNA matches it firmly. Only part of the rows carry a size: once, few, many, or a class if the clone is expanded.

J gene	clone size	V gene	D gene	CDR3 protein	CDR3 DNA
TRBJ1-1	-	TRBV6-6	TRBD1	CASRADRIVTEAFF	TGTGCCAGCAGAGCGGACAGGATTGTGACTGAAGCTTTCTTT
TRBJ2-1	-	TRBV4-3	TRBD1	CASSRSPGQAYNEQFF	TGCGCCAGCAGCCGTAGTCCGGGACAGGCTTACAATGAGCAGTTCTTC
TRBJ2-3	-	TRBV20-1	-	CSAIQDTQYF	TGCAGTGCTATACAAGATACGCAGTATTTT
TRBJ2-4	once	TRBV7-8	-	CASSPREGAAKNIQYF	TGTGCCAGCAGCCCCCGGGAGGGGGCGGCCAAAAACATTCAGTACTTC
TRBJ1-4	-	TRBV30	-	CAWSVTRPVEEKLFF	TGTGCCTGGAGTGTAACTAGACCCGTGGAGGAAAAACTGTTTTTT
TRBJ2-2	-	TRBV29-1	TRBD1	CSVAGTETGELFF	TGCAGCGTCGCCGGGACAGAGACCGGGGAGCTGTTTTTT
TRBJ1-4	-	TRBV6-6	TRBD1	CASSHQGDEKLFF	TGTGCCAGCAGCCACCAGGGGGACGAAAAACTGTTTTTT
TRBJ2-7	-	TRBV7-9	TRBD2	CASSSDTGTSGGGSNEQYF	TGTGCCAGCAGCTCCGACACCGGGACTAGCGGAGGGGGTAGTAACGAGCAGTACTTC
TRBJ2-5	-	TRBV5-1	TRBD1	CASAAGTGIQETQYF	TGCGCCAGCGCGGCCGGGACAGGGATTCAAGAGACCCAGTACTTC
TRBJ1-2	once	TRBV7-9	-	CATGGALSGYTF	TGTGCCACGGGGGGCGCTTTGAGTGGCTACACCTTC
TRBJ1-4	-	TRBV15	-	CATSRDPRDYDEKLFF	TGTGCCACCAGCAGAGATCCCAGGGACTACGATGAAAAACTGTTTTTT
TRBJ2-2	-	TRBV5-1	-	CASSYSTGELFF	TGCGCCAGCAGCTACTCCACCGGGGAGCTGTTTTTT
TRBJ1-5	-	TRBV4-2	TRBD1	CASSQDTRGNQPQHF	TGTGCCAGCAGCCAAGATACCAGGGGGAATCAGCCCCAGCATTTT
TRBJ1-5	-	TRBV6-2/TRBV6-3	-	CASSTGLSYQPQHF	TGTGCCAGCAGTACGGGACTTTCGTATCAGCCCCAGCATTTT
TRBJ2-6	-	TRBV4-3	-	CASSQAVVRTSSGANVLTF	TGCGCCAGCAGCCAAGCCGTAGTCCGAACTAGCTCTGGGGCCAACGTCCTGACTTTC
TRBJ1-1	-	TRBV24-1	-	CATTQGWNTEAFF	TGTGCCACCACGCAGGGCTGGAACACTGAAGCTTTCTTT
TRBJ2-3	-	TRBV11-2	TRBD2	CASSTRPSGTTDTQYF	TGTGCCAGCAGCACAAGACCCAGCGGGACCACAGATACGCAGTATTTT
TRBJ1-1	-	TRBV4-2	-	CASSQAGIGPMNTEAFF	TGTGCCAGCAGCCAAGCGGGAATCGGTCCCATGAACACTGAAGCTTTCTTT
TRBJ2-1	-	TRBV28	TRBD1	CASSSDREGVYNEQFF	TGTGCCAGCAGTTCCGACAGGGAAGGCGTCTACAATGAGCAGTTCTTC
TRBJ1-1	-	TRBV6-5	-	CASSEMVYTEAFF	TGTGCCAGCAGCGAGATGGTTTACACTGAAGCTTTCTTT
TRBJ2-5	-	TRBV5-6	TRBD1	CASSLRDRKETQYF	TGTGCCAGCAGCCTCCGGGACAGAAAAGAGACCCAGTACTTC
TRBJ2-7	-	TRBV5-6	-	CASSLQVWQGKFAEQYF	TGTGCCAGCAGCTTGCAAGTGTGGCAGGGCAAGTTCGCCGAGCAGTACTTC
TRBJ2-1	-	TRBV24-1	TRBD2	CATSPSGGPSDEQFF	TGTGCCACCAGTCCTAGCGGGGGGCCGAGCGATGAGCAGTTCTTC
TRBJ1-4	-	TRBV4-1	-	CASSPDLLEKLFF	TGCGCCAGCAGCCCAGACTTATTGGAAAAACTGTTTTTT
TRBJ1-5	-	TRBV7-2	TRBD1	CASSSDRDQPQHF	TGTGCCAGCAGCTCGGACAGGGACCAGCCCCAGCATTTT
TRBJ2-7	-	TRBV27	-	CASRGGYEQYF	TGTGCCAGCAGAGGAGGCTACGAGCAGTACTTC
TRBJ1-1	-	TRBV5-1	-	CASSTLGGGGGTEAFF	TGCGCCAGCAGCACCCTGGGCGGGGGTGGCGGCACTGAAGCTTTCTTT
TRBJ2-6	-	TRBV7-3	-	CASSQIGANVLTF	TGTGCCAGCAGCCAAATTGGGGCCAACGTCCTGACTTTC
TRBJ1-6	-	TRBV18	-	CASCGSLNSPLHF	TGTGCCAGCTGCGGCTCACTTAATTCACCCCTCCACTTT
TRBJ1-6	-	TRBV28	-	CASGTSGSPLHF	TGTGCCAGCGGGACAAGTGGATCACCCCTCCACTTT
TRBJ1-2	-	TRBV5-4	TRBD1	CASSLGTGQYYGYTF	TGTGCCAGCAGCCTGGGAACGGGACAGTACTATGGCTACACCTTC
TRBJ2-7	once	TRBV28	-	CASSLWHTRSYEQYF	TGTGCCAGCAGTTTATGGCATACTAGGTCCTACGAGCAGTACTTC
TRBJ2-7	-	TRBV4-1	-	CASSQEWQGTYEQYF	TGCGCCAGCAGCCAAGAGTGGCAGGGGACCTACGAGCAGTACTTC
TRBJ2-7	-	TRBV3-1/TRBV3-2	-	CASSQVGAIYEQYF	TGTGCCAGCAGCCAAGTAGGGGCCATCTACGAGCAGTACTTC
TRBJ2-7	many	TRBV29-1	-	CSVDLADGDEQYF	TGCAGCGTTGATTTAGCGGACGGGGACGAGCAGTACTTC
TRBJ2-1	-	TRBV2	-	CASSERLQGSNEQFF	TGTGCCAGCAGTGAAAGGCTTCAGGGATCCAATGAGCAGTTCTTC
TRBJ2-5	-	TRBV11-2	TRBD1	CASSSGQGLQETQYF	TGTGCCAGCAGCTCAGGACAGGGCCTCCAAGAGACCCAGTACTTC
TRBJ2-7	-	TRBV11-2	TRBD2	CASSLGGLAASEQYF	TGTGCCAGCAGCTTAGGGGGACTAGCGGCTAGCGAGCAGTACTTC
TRBJ2-7	-	TRBV28	-	CASSLGSAGPTYEQYF	TGTGCCAGCAGTTTAGGATCGGCGGGGCCTACCTACGAGCAGTACTTC
TRBJ2-2	-	TRBV18	TRBD2	CASSPGTIDTGELFF	TGTGCCAGCTCCCCCGGGACTATCGACACCGGGGAGCTGTTTTTT